This is a list of T cell receptor beta chains from one sample in a study of long-term antiretroviral therapy in people with HIV. Repertoires were generated with immunoSEQ multiplex PCR, while TCRdb's copy carries only in-frame clones and drops some. Seen here are some 40,000 clones, roughly 87% observed once, and the top ten hold less than 8%. The sample consisted of unsorted PBMCs, taken 1 year after starting antiretroviral therapy. These receptors were collected from a man aged 18 to 29 with HIV. Both conserved end residues are trimmed from each CDR3. Expanded clones are given a class, and other clones once, few, many or no size at all.

j_gene: TRBJ1-5; abundance: .; v_gene: TRBV18; CDR3aa: ASSPDSNQPQH
j_gene: TRBJ1-2; abundance: .; v_gene: TRBV14; CDR3aa: ASSQPDRNYGYT
j_gene: TRBJ1-5; abundance: .; v_gene: TRBV7-6; CDR3aa: ASSPDSDSNQPQH
j_gene: TRBJ2-7; abundance: few; v_gene: TRBV7-6; CDR3aa: ASSFRQGAYEQY
j_gene: TRBJ1-4; abundance: .; v_gene: TRBV7-9; CDR3aa: ASSSPQGAREKLF
j_gene: TRBJ2-7; abundance: .; v_gene: TRBV6-5; CDR3aa: ASSPGTGISQY
j_gene: TRBJ2-7; abundance: .; v_gene: TRBV5-1; CDR3aa: ASSGIGTGYEQY
j_gene: TRBJ2-7; abundance: once; v_gene: TRBV7-6; CDR3aa: ASTRGGVGEQY
j_gene: TRBJ2-4; abundance: .; v_gene: TRBV28; CDR3aa: ASSQTKTGWQNIQY
j_gene: TRBJ2-1; abundance: .; v_gene: TRBV15; CDR3aa: ATSSRGGVYNEQF
j_gene: TRBJ2-6; abundance: .; v_gene: TRBV7-6; CDR3aa: ASSPGAGSGANVLT
j_gene: TRBJ2-2; abundance: .; v_gene: TRBV6-5; CDR3aa: ASKTGGNTGELF
j_gene: TRBJ1-1; abundance: .; v_gene: TRBV6-5; CDR3aa: ASSIQGIRTEAF
j_gene: TRBJ2-7; abundance: .; v_gene: TRBV27; CDR3aa: ASSSSRQGDYEQY
j_gene: TRBJ2-7; abundance: .; v_gene: TRBV4-3; CDR3aa: ASSQGQGDIYEQY
j_gene: TRBJ2-7; abundance: .; v_gene: TRBV4-3; CDR3aa: ASSQGDSGPYEQY
j_gene: TRBJ2-5; abundance: .; v_gene: TRBV5-8; CDR3aa: ASRRWDRDQETQY